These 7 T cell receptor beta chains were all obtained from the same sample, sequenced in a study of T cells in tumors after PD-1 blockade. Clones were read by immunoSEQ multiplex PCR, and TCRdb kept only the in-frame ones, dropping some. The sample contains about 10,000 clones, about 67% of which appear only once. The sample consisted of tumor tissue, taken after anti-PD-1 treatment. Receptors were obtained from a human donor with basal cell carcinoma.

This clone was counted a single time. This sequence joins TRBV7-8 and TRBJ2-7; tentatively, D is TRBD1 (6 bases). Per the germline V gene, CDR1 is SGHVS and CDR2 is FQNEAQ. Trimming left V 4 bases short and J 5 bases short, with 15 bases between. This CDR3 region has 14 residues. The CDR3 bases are TGTGCCAGCAGCTCCTTAACAGGGTCAAACGAGCAGTACTTC. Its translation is CASSSLTGSNEQYF.

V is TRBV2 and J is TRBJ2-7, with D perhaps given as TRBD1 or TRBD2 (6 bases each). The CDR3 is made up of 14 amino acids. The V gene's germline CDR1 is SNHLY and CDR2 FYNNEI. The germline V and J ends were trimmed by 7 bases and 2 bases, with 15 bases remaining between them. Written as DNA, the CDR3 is TGTGCCAGCAACAACGCCGGGGGCGCCTACGAGCAGTACTTC. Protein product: CASNNAGGAYEQYF.

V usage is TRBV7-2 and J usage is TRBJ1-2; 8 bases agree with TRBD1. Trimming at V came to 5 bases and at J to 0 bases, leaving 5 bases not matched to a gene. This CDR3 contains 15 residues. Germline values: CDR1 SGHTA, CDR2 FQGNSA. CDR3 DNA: TGTGCCAGCAGCGAGGCGGGACAGGCTAACTATGGCTACACCTTC. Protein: CASSEAGQANYGYTF. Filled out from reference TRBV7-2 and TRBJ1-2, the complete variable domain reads GAGVSQSPSNKVTEKGKDVELRCDPISGHTALYWYRQSLGQGLEFLIYFQGNSAPDKSGLPSDRFSAERTGGSVSTLTIQRTQQEDSAVYLCASSEAGQANYGYTFGSGTRLTVV.

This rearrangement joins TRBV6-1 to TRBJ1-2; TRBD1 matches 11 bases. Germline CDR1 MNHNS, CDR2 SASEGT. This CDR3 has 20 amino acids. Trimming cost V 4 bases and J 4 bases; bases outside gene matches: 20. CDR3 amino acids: CASSALNRMDRGRGSYGYTF. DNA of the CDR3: TGTGCCAGCAGTGCCTTAAACAGAATGGACAGGGGGCGCGGAAGCTATGGCTACACCTTC.

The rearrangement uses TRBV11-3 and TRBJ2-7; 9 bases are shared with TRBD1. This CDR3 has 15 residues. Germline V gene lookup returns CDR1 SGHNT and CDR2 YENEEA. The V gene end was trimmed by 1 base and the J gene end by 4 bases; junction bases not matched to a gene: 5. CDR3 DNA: TGTGCCAGCAGCTTAGGAAGAGGACAGGGGTACGAGCAGTACTTC. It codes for CASSLGRGQGYEQYF.

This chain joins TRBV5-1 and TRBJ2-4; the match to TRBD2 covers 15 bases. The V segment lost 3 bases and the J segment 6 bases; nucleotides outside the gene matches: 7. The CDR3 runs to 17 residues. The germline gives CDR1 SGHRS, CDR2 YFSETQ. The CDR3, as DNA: TGCGCCAGCAGCTCCGGACTAGCGGGGGGGCCTGGAAACATTCAGTACTTC. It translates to CASSSGLAGGPGNIQYF.

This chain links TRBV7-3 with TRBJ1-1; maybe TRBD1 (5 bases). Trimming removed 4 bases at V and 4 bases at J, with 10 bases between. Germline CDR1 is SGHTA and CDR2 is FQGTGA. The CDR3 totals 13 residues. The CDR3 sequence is CASSSGVGTEAFF. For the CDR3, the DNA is TGTGCCAGCAGCTCGGGGGTAGGCACTGAAGCTTTCTTT.